Reported below is one T cell receptor beta chain. The antigen is not known. This sample stems from a study of long-term antiretroviral therapy in people with HIV. Study as a whole: First collections came about a decade before the 2015 immediate-ART recommendation. Overall study results and limits: Diversity remained lower than transplant donor controls, even though it increased after ART.

At the survey level, the v3.0 immunoSEQ assay was run. For every sample, sequencing targeted roughly 35,000-50,000 T-cell genomes. Sequencing was performed with immunoSEQ multiplex PCR; in TCRdb, only in-frame clones are kept and a portion is missing. The sample shows some 25,000 clones, about 80% of them seen only once. The V gene lost 4 bases and the J gene lost 4 bases, with 17 bases spanning the gap. The CDR3 is 15 amino acids. Germline V gene sequence: CDR1 SGDLS, CDR2 YYNGEE. The chain couples TRBV9 to TRBJ1-2; D call uncertain. Sequenced here: unsorted PBMCs, sampled 0.7 years before starting antiretroviral therapy. This receptor was taken from a man aged 25 to 40 with HIV. The CDR3 region has the DNA TGTGCCAGCAGCCTCCTTGAGGAGGCTGGCTATGGCTACACCTTC. This gives the protein CASSLLEEAGYGYTF.